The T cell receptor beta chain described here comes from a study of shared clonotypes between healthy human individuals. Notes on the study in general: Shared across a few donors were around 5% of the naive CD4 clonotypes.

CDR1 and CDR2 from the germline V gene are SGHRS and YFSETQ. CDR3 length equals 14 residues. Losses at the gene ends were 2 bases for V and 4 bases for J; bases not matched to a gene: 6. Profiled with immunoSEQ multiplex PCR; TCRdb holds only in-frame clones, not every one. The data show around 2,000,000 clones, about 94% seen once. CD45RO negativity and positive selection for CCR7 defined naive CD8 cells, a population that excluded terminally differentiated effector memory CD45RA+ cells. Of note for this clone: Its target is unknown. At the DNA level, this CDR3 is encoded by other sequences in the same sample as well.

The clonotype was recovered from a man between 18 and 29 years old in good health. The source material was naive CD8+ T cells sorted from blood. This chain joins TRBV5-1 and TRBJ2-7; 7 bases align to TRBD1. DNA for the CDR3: TGCGCCAGCAGCTTAAACACAGGGGCTTACGAGCAGTACTTC. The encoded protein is CASSLNTGAYEQYF.